The rows below give T cell receptor beta chains drawn from one sample of a study of T cells in Graves' hyperthyroidism and ophthalmopathy. Using its own MiXCR run on the multiplex PCR reads, TCRdb lists one record per CDR3 protein. The table has about 410,000 distinct CDR3 sequences, 13% to 15% seen once. The sample taken for sequencing was blood. The receptors were gathered from a woman aged 25 to 39 with Graves' ophthalmopathy. Each CDR3 is given with its conserved first and last residue. A D gene is named only where the DNA matches it firmly. Clone size is not always given. Where it is, it says once, few, many or a class for expanded clones.

clone size: few
D gene: NA
J gene: TRBJ2-5
V gene: TRBV28
CDR3 DNA: TGTGCCAGCAGTTTGGGGACGCAACAAGAGACCCAGTACTTC
CDR3 protein: CASSLGTQQETQYF

clone size: many
D gene: NA
J gene: TRBJ1-1
V gene: TRBV3-1
CDR3 DNA: TGTGCCAGCAGCCAAGATCCGGGCACGAACACTGAAGCTTTCTTT
CDR3 protein: CASSQDPGTNTEAFF

clone size: NA
D gene: NA
J gene: TRBJ2-1
V gene: TRBV20-1
CDR3 DNA: TGCAGTGCTAGAGATTTTCCTGAGCAGTTCTTC
CDR3 protein: CSARDFPEQFF

clone size: NA
D gene: NA
J gene: TRBJ2-5
V gene: TRBV20-1
CDR3 DNA: TGCAGTGTAAGGGAAACAGGGAAAACCCAGTACTTC
CDR3 protein: CSVRETGKTQYF

clone size: few
D gene: TRBD1
J gene: TRBJ1-1
V gene: TRBV13
CDR3 DNA: TGTGCCAGCAGCTACATTACAGGGGGCACTGAAGCTTTCTTT
CDR3 protein: CASSYITGGTEAFF

clone size: few
D gene: NA
J gene: TRBJ2-2
V gene: TRBV9
CDR3 DNA: TGTGCCAGCAGCGTATTCCTAGCTGACACCGGGGAGCTGTTTTTT
CDR3 protein: CASSVFLADTGELFF

clone size: many
D gene: NA
J gene: TRBJ2-5
V gene: TRBV7-2
CDR3 DNA: TGTGCCAGCCGCAGTCCACCGGGATCTCAAGAGACCCAGTACTTC
CDR3 protein: CASRSPPGSQETQYF

clone size: NA
D gene: NA
J gene: TRBJ1-2
V gene: TRBV27
CDR3 DNA: TGTGCCAGCAGTTTCGTCTCCGGCGACGGCTACACCTTC
CDR3 protein: CASSFVSGDGYTF

clone size: NA
D gene: NA
J gene: TRBJ2-1
V gene: TRBV20-1
CDR3 DNA: TGCAGTGCCAAAACTGGGGGGCTAGTGGCCAATGAGCAGTTCTTC
CDR3 protein: CSAKTGGLVANEQFF

clone size: NA
D gene: NA
J gene: TRBJ1-1
V gene: TRBV7-7
CDR3 DNA: TGTGCTAGCTGCCCAATCGGGCGACGGATGGAAGCTTTCTTT
CDR3 protein: CASCPIGRRMEAFF

clone size: many
D gene: NA
J gene: TRBJ2-5
V gene: TRBV4-2
CDR3 DNA: TGTGCCAGCAGCCAATTTCGCGGAGAGACCCAGTACTTC
CDR3 protein: CASSQFRGETQYF

clone size: many
D gene: TRBD1
J gene: TRBJ2-1
V gene: TRBV12-3/TRBV12-4
CDR3 DNA: TGTGCCAGCAGCGACCAACAGGGGCTGGTAGACAATGAGCAGTTCTTC
CDR3 protein: CASSDQQGLVDNEQFF

clone size: many
D gene: TRBD1
J gene: TRBJ2-3
V gene: TRBV5-1
CDR3 DNA: TGCGCCAGCAGCTCCCGGACAGGGGTTATCTTGAAAGGCACAGATACGCAGTATTTT
CDR3 protein: CASSSRTGVILKGTDTQYF

clone size: few
D gene: NA
J gene: TRBJ1-1
V gene: TRBV6-1
CDR3 DNA: TGTGTCAGCAGTACGCAGAAAAACACTGAAGCTTTCTTT
CDR3 protein: CVSSTQKNTEAFF

clone size: NA
D gene: TRBD2
J gene: TRBJ2-3
V gene: TRBV7-9
CDR3 DNA: TGTGCCAGCAGCCACACTAGCGGGATCACAGATACGCAGTATTTT
CDR3 protein: CASSHTSGITDTQYF

clone size: many
D gene: NA
J gene: TRBJ2-5
V gene: TRBV20-1
CDR3 DNA: TGCAGTGCTAGTTCCACGAACTTAGGAGCCCAGTACTTC
CDR3 protein: CSASSTNLGAQYF

clone size: many
D gene: NA
J gene: TRBJ2-2
V gene: TRBV12-3/TRBV12-4
CDR3 DNA: TGTGCCAGCACCTACCCCACCGGGGAGCTGTTTTTT
CDR3 protein: CASTYPTGELFF

clone size: NA
D gene: NA
J gene: TRBJ2-2
V gene: TRBV20-1
CDR3 DNA: TGCAGTGCTAGGTTCGCAGCGACGAACACCGGGGAGCTGTTTTTT
CDR3 protein: CSARFAATNTGELFF

clone size: many
D gene: TRBD1
J gene: TRBJ2-7
V gene: TRBV6-6
CDR3 DNA: TGTGCCAGCAGTTACGGGACAGGGAGGAGCTCCTACGAGCAGTACTTC
CDR3 protein: CASSYGTGRSSYEQYF

clone size: many
D gene: NA
J gene: TRBJ1-2
V gene: TRBV4-1
CDR3 DNA: TGCGCCAGCAGCCAAGATCGGGGACATACCTACACCTTC
CDR3 protein: CASSQDRGHTYTF

clone size: few
D gene: NA
J gene: TRBJ1-6
V gene: TRBV6-1
CDR3 DNA: TGTGCCAGCAGTTCCCTGGGGGCAGGTATAAGTCGGACACCCCTCCACTTT
CDR3 protein: CASSSLGAGISRTPLHF

clone size: few
D gene: NA
J gene: TRBJ2-1
V gene: TRBV19
CDR3 DNA: TGTGCCAGTAGTATTTCGGCCCTAGGGGAGCAGTTCTTC
CDR3 protein: CASSISALGEQFF

clone size: NA
D gene: NA
J gene: TRBJ1-3
V gene: TRBV6-2/TRBV6-3
CDR3 DNA: TGTGCCAGCAGTTACTCGGAAGCCTCTGGAAACACCATATATTTT
CDR3 protein: CASSYSEASGNTIYF

clone size: many
D gene: NA
J gene: TRBJ1-4
V gene: TRBV2
CDR3 DNA: TGTGCCAGCAGTGCAACTAATGAAAAACTGTTTTTT
CDR3 protein: CASSATNEKLFF

clone size: many
D gene: NA
J gene: TRBJ2-1
V gene: TRBV3-1
CDR3 DNA: TGTGCCAGCAGCCGCGCAGCTCTTCCAGAGCAGTTCTTC
CDR3 protein: CASSRAALPEQFF

clone size: NA
D gene: NA
J gene: TRBJ2-7
V gene: TRBV28
CDR3 DNA: TGTGCCGGCAGTTTATTGGGAAGCTCCTACGAGCAGTACTTC
CDR3 protein: CAGSLLGSSYEQYF

clone size: NA
D gene: NA
J gene: TRBJ2-1
V gene: TRBV3-1
CDR3 DNA: TGTGCCAGCAGCGGGGGGCGGCCCTCCTACAATGAGCAGTTCTTC
CDR3 protein: CASSGGRPSYNEQFF

clone size: many
D gene: TRBD2
J gene: TRBJ2-3
V gene: TRBV12-3/TRBV12-4
CDR3 DNA: TGTGCCAGCAGAACCGAAAGCGGGGGTGGAGATACGCAGTATTTT
CDR3 protein: CASRTESGGGDTQYF

clone size: NA
D gene: TRBD2
J gene: TRBJ2-7
V gene: TRBV7-3
CDR3 DNA: TGTGCCAGCAGCTCTCCGGCTAGCGGGAGCTACGAGCAGTACTTC
CDR3 protein: CASSSPASGSYEQYF

clone size: many
D gene: NA
J gene: TRBJ2-7
V gene: TRBV3-1
CDR3 DNA: TGTGCCAGCTCAGGGGCCCGAGGGCAGTACTTC
CDR3 protein: CASSGARGQYF

clone size: few
D gene: NA
J gene: TRBJ2-5
V gene: TRBV6-1
CDR3 DNA: TGTGCCAGCAGTGAACCGGGAACGAAGACCCAGTACTTC
CDR3 protein: CASSEPGTKTQYF

clone size: NA
D gene: NA
J gene: TRBJ1-1
V gene: TRBV27
CDR3 DNA: TGTGCCAGCCTGGGGGGGACTGAAGCTTTCTTT
CDR3 protein: CASLGGTEAFF

clone size: NA
D gene: TRBD1
J gene: TRBJ1-1
V gene: TRBV19
CDR3 DNA: TGTGCCAGTAGTCCCAGACAGGCCAGGGGGGGCACTGAAGCTTTCTTT
CDR3 protein: CASSPRQARGGTEAFF

clone size: many
D gene: TRBD1
J gene: TRBJ2-1
V gene: TRBV28
CDR3 DNA: TGTGCCAGCAGTTTACTGACAGGGTACAATGAGCAGTTCTTC
CDR3 protein: CASSLLTGYNEQFF

clone size: many
D gene: TRBD2
J gene: TRBJ2-5
V gene: TRBV9
CDR3 DNA: TGTGCCAGCAGCGTAGGACTAGCGGGGTCTCTGGAGACCCAGTACTTC
CDR3 protein: CASSVGLAGSLETQYF

clone size: many
D gene: NA
J gene: TRBJ2-2
V gene: TRBV11-3
CDR3 DNA: TGTGCCAGCAGCTTAGTAGCACAGTTTGACGGGGAGCTGTTTTTT
CDR3 protein: CASSLVAQFDGELFF

clone size: many
D gene: NA
J gene: TRBJ2-1
V gene: TRBV12-3/TRBV12-4
CDR3 DNA: TGTGCCAGCGGGTGGCAGGAGCAGTTCTTC
CDR3 protein: CASGWQEQFF

clone size: many
D gene: NA
J gene: TRBJ2-6
V gene: TRBV12-3/TRBV12-4
CDR3 DNA: TGTGCCAGCAGTCCCGGGGCCTGGGAGGGGGCCAACGTCCTGACTTTC
CDR3 protein: CASSPGAWEGANVLTF

clone size: many
D gene: NA
J gene: TRBJ1-1
V gene: TRBV10-3
CDR3 DNA: TGTGCCATCAGGGGGGACGCGAACACTGAAGCTTTCTTT
CDR3 protein: CAIRGDANTEAFF

clone size: NA
D gene: NA
J gene: TRBJ2-4
V gene: TRBV7-2
CDR3 DNA: TGTGCCAGCAGCTTTGGGGAAAACATTCAGTACTTC
CDR3 protein: CASSFGENIQYF

clone size: many
D gene: TRBD1
J gene: TRBJ1-6
V gene: TRBV18
CDR3 DNA: TGTGCCAGCTCAGCCATAAGACAGGGTAATTCACCCCTCCACTTT
CDR3 protein: CASSAIRQGNSPLHF

clone size: many
D gene: NA
J gene: TRBJ2-7
V gene: TRBV28
CDR3 DNA: TGTGCCAGCAAGGCAAAATTCTACGAGCAGTACTTC
CDR3 protein: CASKAKFYEQYF

clone size: many
D gene: TRBD2
J gene: TRBJ2-2
V gene: TRBV20-1
CDR3 DNA: TGCAGTGCTAGGGCGGCGACTAGCAGTAATGCCGGGGAGCTGTTTTTT
CDR3 protein: CSARAATSSNAGELFF

clone size: many
D gene: TRBD2
J gene: TRBJ2-3
V gene: TRBV6-2/TRBV6-3
CDR3 DNA: TGTGCCAGCAGTTACGATCCGGGGGGAGGAACAGATACGCAGTATTTT
CDR3 protein: CASSYDPGGGTDTQYF

clone size: many
D gene: TRBD1
J gene: TRBJ2-6
V gene: TRBV27
CDR3 DNA: TGTGCCAGCAGTGACAGGGCTGGGGCCAACGTCCTGACTTTC
CDR3 protein: CASSDRAGANVLTF

clone size: NA
D gene: TRBD2
J gene: TRBJ2-6
V gene: TRBV6-1
CDR3 DNA: TGTGCCAGCACCTACACCCCTCCGGGGGGGATAGGGGCCAACGTCCTGACTTTC
CDR3 protein: CASTYTPPGGIGANVLTF

clone size: few
D gene: NA
J gene: TRBJ2-2
V gene: TRBV28
CDR3 DNA: TGTGCCAGCAGTTTGAGGATCGGGGAGCTGTTTTTT
CDR3 protein: CASSLRIGELFF

clone size: NA
D gene: TRBD1
J gene: TRBJ2-2
V gene: TRBV19
CDR3 DNA: TGTGCCAGTAGAACCGGGACAGGGTCTCGGGAGGAGCTGTTTTTT
CDR3 protein: CASRTGTGSREELFF

clone size: many
D gene: NA
J gene: TRBJ1-2
V gene: TRBV27
CDR3 DNA: TGTGCCAGCAGATTCCTCGGGGACGTTAACTATGGCTACACCTTC
CDR3 protein: CASRFLGDVNYGYTF

clone size: many
D gene: TRBD2
J gene: TRBJ2-5
V gene: TRBV6-1
CDR3 DNA: TGTGCCAGCAGTGAAAGCCGGGGGGGTTCAGAGACCCAGTACTTC
CDR3 protein: CASSESRGGSETQYF

clone size: many
D gene: NA
J gene: TRBJ1-1
V gene: TRBV12-3/TRBV12-4
CDR3 DNA: TGTGCCAGCAGTTTGGGTCATCCAGTGACTGAAGCTTTCTTT
CDR3 protein: CASSLGHPVTEAFF

clone size: NA
D gene: NA
J gene: TRBJ2-7
V gene: TRBV27
CDR3 DNA: TGTGCCAGCAGTTCCACCTCTGGAGGTGAGAAAATCAGATTGAACTCCTACGAGCAGTACTTC
CDR3 protein: CASSSTSGGEKIRLNSYEQYF

clone size: many
D gene: TRBD1
J gene: TRBJ2-1
V gene: TRBV28
CDR3 DNA: TGTGCCAGCAGCCCCCGGGACAGGGTATGGAATGAGCAGTTCTTC
CDR3 protein: CASSPRDRVWNEQFF

clone size: many
D gene: NA
J gene: TRBJ1-2
V gene: TRBV2
CDR3 DNA: TGTGCCAGCAGCCCTGTTGGCGGCTATGGCTACACCTTC
CDR3 protein: CASSPVGGYGYTF